What follows is one T cell receptor beta chain and its context. Unmatched junction bases numbered 9, after V lost 2 bases and J lost 7 bases. The CDR3 loop spans 17 amino acids. Germline CDR1 is MGHRA and CDR2 is YSYEKL. The data derive from a study of regulatory T cells in long-lasting Graves disease. Specified time point: newly diagnosed GD, antithyroid drugs for less than 3 months. RNA extracted from PBMCs served as the sequencing template. The authors built TCR beta libraries using iRepertoire HTBI primers and Arm-PCR of CDR3 regions. Original handling: Identified segments across samples numbered some 62 TRBV and roughly 15 TRBJ. From the multiplex PCR reads, TCRdb called clonotypes with MiXCR, one entry per CDR3 protein. TCRdb, not the authors, supplied the V and J calls. The sample includes roughly 350,000 distinct CDR3 sequences, 15% to 20% of them seen just once. This sample also belongs to another study, concerning T cells in Graves' hyperthyroidism and ophthalmopathy.

This TCR was sampled from a woman aged 18-29 years with Graves disease. The sample consisted of peripheral blood mononuclear cells (PBMCs), taken at new diagnosis, from a patient treated with antithyroid drugs. The chain uses TRBV4-1 and TRBJ2-2; 11 bases match TRBD2. In DNA, the CDR3 is TGCGCCAGCAGCCAACCCCTTAGCGGGAGGGGGAACGGGGAGCTGTTTTTT. As protein: CASSQPLSGRGNGELFF.